This T cell receptor (beta chain) was sequenced for a study of blood T cell repertoires in COVID-19. The V segment lost 11 bases and the J segment 4 bases; nucleotides outside the gene matches: 15. The CDR3 runs to 15 residues. CDR1 and CDR2 (germline): MNHEY, SVGAGI. Method: immunoSEQ multiplex PCR; TCRdb's copy keeps in-frame clones and lacks some. The sample records some 220,000 clones, 85% being singletons. The material sequenced was peripheral blood. The sequence was collected from a man over 45 with COVID-19, enrolled during active disease. The chain combines TRBV6-5 with TRBJ2-5, with 8 nucleotides matching TRBD2. The CDR3 DNA sequence: TGTGCCTGCGGGGCATTAGCGGGGAAGGGAGAGACCCAGTACTTC. Amino acids: CACGALAGKGETQYF.